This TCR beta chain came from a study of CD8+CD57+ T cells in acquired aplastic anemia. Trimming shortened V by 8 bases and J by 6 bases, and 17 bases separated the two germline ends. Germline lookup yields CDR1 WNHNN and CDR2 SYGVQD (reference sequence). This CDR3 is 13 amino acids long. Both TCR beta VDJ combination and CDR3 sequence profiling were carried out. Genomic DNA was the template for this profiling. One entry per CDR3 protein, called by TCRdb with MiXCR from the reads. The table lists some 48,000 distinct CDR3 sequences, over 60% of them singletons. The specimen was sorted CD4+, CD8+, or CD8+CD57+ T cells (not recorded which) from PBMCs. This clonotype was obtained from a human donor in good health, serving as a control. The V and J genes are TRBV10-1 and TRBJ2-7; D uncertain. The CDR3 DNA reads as TGCGCCAGCGGCCGATGGGGTCGCTGCGAGCAGTACTTC. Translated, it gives CASGRWGRCEQYF.